The T cell receptor beta chain under discussion was sequenced for a study of T-cell memory formation after mild COVID-19. Study outcomes and limitations: The pre-infection memory compartment contained some responding clones, suggesting cross-reactive memory joined. Still unconfirmed is whether the second-wave clones peaking on day 37 recognized SARS-CoV-2. Later expanders leaned toward CD4+, whereas clones contracting from day 15 to 85 were balanced CD4/CD8.

In regard to this clonotype: Its antigen is still unknown.

TCRdb passed the 5' RACE reads through MiXCR, listing each CDR3 protein once. The sample has around 300,000 distinct CDR3 sequences, roughly an eighth seen once. The CDR3 covers 15 residues. CDR1 and CDR2 from the germline V gene are SGHTA and FQGNSA. The trim removed 6 bases at V and 4 bases at J, leaving 7 bases unmatched. The receptor was isolated from a man between 18 and 29 years old who had mild COVID-19 (a few samples of this study predate the infection). Cell type and time point are not known. The chain couples TRBV7-2 to TRBJ2-2; 8 bases agree with TRBD2. Sequencing was done on a sample of PBMCs or a T cell subset sorted from them (not recorded which). The CDR3 coding sequence is TGTGCCAGCAGTTATGCACGGGGGGGCACCGGGGAGCTGTTTTTT. This codes for CASSYARGGTGELFF.